The 17 T cell receptor beta chains reported below all come from one sample, sequenced in a study of cytomegalovirus exposure and HLA in healthy donors. The PCR made use of 60 Vbeta and 13 Jbeta primers. The data were produced by immunoSEQ multiplex PCR, yet TCRdb's version contains in-frame clones alone and is incomplete. Here the sample spans 150,000 to 200,000 clones, roughly two thirds being singletons. The material sequenced was PBMCs. Receptors originate from a woman under 30 in good health and CMV-seropositive.

The V gene is TRBV4-3, the J gene TRBJ1-4, with 8 bases that match TRBD1. V trimming: 2 bases; J trimming: 2 bases; junction bases outside the gene matches: 1. Germline CDR1 and CDR2: LGHNA and YSLEER. The CDR3 is 15 residues long. CDR3 residues: CASSQRDRTNEKLFF. In DNA, the CDR3 is TGCGCCAGCAGCCAAAGGGACAGGACTAATGAAAAACTGTTTTTT.

A single count supports this clone. The V call is TRBV4-2, the J call TRBJ2-5, with D tentatively TRBD2 (6 bases). Per the germline V gene, CDR1 is LGHNA and CDR2 is YNFKEQ. V was pared by 0 bases and J by 3 bases, with 11 bases between. The CDR3 length is 15 residues. Here the CDR3 reads CASSQEAGREETQYF. The CDR3 DNA follows: TGTGCCAGCAGCCAAGAAGCGGGTAGAGAAGAGACCCAGTACTTC.

The V and J genes are TRBV29-1 and TRBJ2-5; the D gene is possibly TRBD1 (6 bases). CDR3 length: 13 residues. Germline assignment: CDR1 SQVTM and CDR2 ANQGSEA. V lost 4 bases and J 1 base, leaving 10 bases between the germline ends. In DNA, the CDR3 is TGCAGCGTTGGCCCAGGGGTCCAAGAGACCCAGTACTTC. Its protein product is CSVGPGVQETQYF.

This chain uses TRBV11-3 with TRBJ2-1; TRBD2 matches at 15 bases. CDR3 length: 15 residues. The ends lost 4 bases at V and 9 bases at J; junction bases unmatched: 4. Germline V gene lookup returns CDR1 SGHNT and CDR2 YENEEA. CDR3 in DNA: TGTGCCAGCAGCTCACGGACTAGCGGGAGGGCTGAGCAGTTCTTC. Translation: CASSSRTSGRAEQFF.

About this clone itself: Other DNA sequences in this specimen translate into the identical CDR3. The chain uses TRBV18 and TRBJ2-1; TRBD1 matches 9 bases. The CDR3 covers 15 residues. V trimming: 0 bases; J trimming: 5 bases; junction bases outside the gene matches: 2. Germline V gene data show CDR1 as KGHSH and CDR2 as LQKENI. DNA for the CDR3: TGTGCCAGCTCACCACCCAGGACAGGGGACAATGAGCAGTTCTTC. Amino acids: CASSPPRTGDNEQFF. The full variable domain, completed using reference TRBV18 and TRBJ2-1, is NAGVMQNPRHLVRRRGQEARLRCSPMKGHSHVYWYRQLPEEGLKFMVYLQKENIIDESGMPKERFSAEFPKEGPSILRIQQVVRGDSAAYFCASSPPRTGDNEQFFGPGTRLTVL.

V and J are TRBV27 and TRBJ1-2; TRBD1 might be the D (5 bases). There are 13 residues in the CDR3. Trimming took 6 bases from V and 2 from J, leaving 10 bases between them. CDR1 is MNHEY, CDR2 SMNVEV, per germline (reference sequence). CDR3 in DNA: TGTGCCAGCAGCTGGACAAGGAACTATGGCTACACCTTC. Residues: CASSWTRNYGYTF.

V gene TRBV9 combines with J gene TRBJ2-1; 10 bases line up with TRBD2. In germline, CDR1 is SGDLS, CDR2 YYNGEE. The CDR3 loop spans 15 amino acids. After removal of 0 bases from V and 10 bases from J, the junction contained 7 bases not matched to a gene. The CDR3 region has the DNA TGTGCCAGCAGCGTAGACAGCGGGGGGGCGCGAGAGCAGTTCTTC. This translates into CASSVDSGGAREQFF.

This clone was counted only a few times. This sequence joins TRBV30 and TRBJ1-1; no definite D call. Germline CDR1 reads GTSNPN; CDR2 reads SVGIG (reference sequence). The CDR3 is made up of 16 amino acids. The ends were cut back, 0 bases at V and 4 bases at J, with 18 bases in the middle. CDR3: CAWSVGRSGRGTEAFF. The DNA of the CDR3 is TGTGCCTGGAGTGTGGGCAGGTCCGGGAGAGGCACTGAAGCTTTCTTT. Drawing the rest from reference TRBV30 and TRBJ1-1, the complete variable domain is SQTIHQWPATLVQPVGSPLSLECTVEGTSNPNLYWYRQAAGRGLQLLFYSVGIGQISSEVPQNLSASRPQDRQFILSSKKLLLSDSGFYLCAWSVGRSGRGTEAFFGQGTRLTVV.

The chain has TRBV19 and TRBJ1-5; no clear D gene. This CDR3 is built from 16 residues. Germline loops: CDR1 LNHDA, CDR2 SQIVND (reference sequence). V lost 4 bases to trimming and J lost 0 bases, with 13 bases between them. CDR3 bases: TGTGCCAGTAGTAGGCAGGCCTCCATTAGCAATCAGCCCCAGCATTTT. The encoded protein is CASSRQASISNQPQHF.

This clone was seen a handful of times. The gene calls are TRBV12-5 and TRBJ1-5; D remains unclear. CDR1 is LGHNT and CDR2 is FRNRAP in the germline V gene. The CDR3 has 14 residues. With 1 base removed from V and 1 base from J, the gap between germline ends came to 5 bases. The CDR3 region has the DNA TGTGCTAGTGGTTTGGGAGGGAGCAATCAGCCCCAGCATTTT. Its protein product is CASGLGGSNQPQHF.

This chain joins TRBV5-1 and TRBJ1-2, with 7 nucleotides matching TRBD1. Per germline, CDR1 SGHRS and CDR2 YFSETQ. The CDR3 covers 14 residues. V gave up 7 bases and J gave up 4 bases; unmatched junction bases: 10. DNA of the CDR3: TGCGCCAGCCACATACCGGGACAGTTCTATGGCTACACCTTC. Amino acids: CASHIPGQFYGYTF.

This sequence joins TRBV28 and TRBJ2-5, with D possibly TRBD2 on 5 matching bases. V was shortened by 5 bases and J by 8 bases, with 9 bases between the two germline ends. Germline V gene lookup returns CDR1 MDHEN and CDR2 SYDVKM. The CDR3 covers 11 residues. The CDR3 bases are TGTGCCAGCAGTCTCGAGGGAACCCAGTACTTC. Translated, it gives CASSLEGTQYF.

V gene TRBV4-1 combines with J gene TRBJ2-5; perhaps TRBD1 as D (6 bases). The DNA end lines up better with TRBJ2-7; the J call may be wrong. This CDR3 comprises 15 residues. Germline lookup yields CDR1 MGHRA and CDR2 YSYEKL. CDR3 sequence: CASSQTDSAGYEQYF. The CDR3 DNA reads TGCGCCAGCAGCCAAACGGACAGTGCAGGTTACGAGCAGTACTTC.

This clone was seen only a few times. Here the CDR3 DNA reads TGCGCCAGCAGCTCAGGGGGCACCGGCAATGAGCAGTTCTTC. It specifies CASSSGGTGNEQFF. The J gene is TRBJ2-1, the V gene TRBV5-1; 8 bases agree with TRBD1. V lost 3 bases to trimming and J lost 6 bases; unmatched junction nucleotides: 5. There are 14 residues in the CDR3. Germline V gene sequence: CDR1 SGHRS, CDR2 YFSETQ.

The chain links TRBV29-1 to TRBJ2-2; 8 positions agree with TRBD1. With V trimmed by 1 base and J by 1 base, 8 bases remained unmatched. The CDR3 consists of 17 residues. CDR1 and CDR2 from the germline V gene are SQVTM and ANQGSEA. The CDR3 here is CSVEGGTGGWNTGELFF. The CDR3 DNA is TGCAGCGTTGAAGGGGGAACAGGGGGGTGGAACACCGGGGAGCTGTTTTTT.

This chain uses TRBV6-5 with TRBJ2-1; 12 nucleotides line up with TRBD2. CDR1 is MNHEY and CDR2 is SVGAGI in the germline V gene. Trimming took 5 bases from V and 8 from J; bases not matched to a gene: 7. The CDR3 length is 15 residues. The CDR3 loop reads CASSRLAGEVYEQFF. In nucleotides, the CDR3 is TGTGCCAGCAGTCGACTAGCGGGAGAGGTCTATGAGCAGTTCTTC.

The V gene is TRBV5-1, the J gene TRBJ1-1, with no clear D. CDR3 length equals 15 residues. Between the trimmed V and J ends, which lost 1 base and 2 bases, there was a span of 12 bases. Germline V gene sequence: CDR1 SGHRS, CDR2 YFSETQ. In DNA form, the CDR3 reads TGCGCCAGCAGCTTGACGGAGGGCCGTAACACTGAAGCTTTCTTT. Encoded protein: CASSLTEGRNTEAFF. Combining the CDR3 with reference TRBV5-1 and TRBJ1-1 gives the whole variable domain KAGVTQTPRYLIKTRGQQVTLSCSPISGHRSVSWYQQTPGQGLQFLFEYFSETQRNKGNFPGRFSGRQFSNSRSEMNVSTLELGDSALYLCASSLTEGRNTEAFFGQGTRLTVV.